These 2 T cell receptor beta chains were all obtained from the same sample, sequenced in a study of blood T cell repertoires in COVID-19. Sequencing used immunoSEQ multiplex PCR; TCRdb keeps in-frame clones, though not all of them. The data show 85,000 to 110,000 clones, approximately 88% seen once. The sequenced sample consisted of peripheral blood. The receptor source for this set is a human donor in a cohort sampled during active COVID-19.

V gene TRBV7-2 combines with J gene TRBJ2-7; weak D call: TRBD1 (6 bases). Germline V gives CDR1 SGHTA, CDR2 FQGNSA. The V end lost 2 bases, the J end lost 6 bases, and 11 bases lay between the germline ends. The length of the CDR3 is 13 residues. CDR3 sequence (DNA): TGTGCCAGCAGCTTAAACAGGGTAGGCGAGCAGTACTTC. This encodes CASSLNRVGEQYF.

J is TRBJ1-1 and V is TRBV6-4; D not resolved. The CDR3 loop spans 16 amino acids. CDR1 and CDR2 (germline): MRHNA, SNTAGT. Trimming left V 4 bases short and J 5 bases short, with 20 bases between. The CDR3 loop reads CASSGARWFEVTEAFF. The CDR3 DNA reads as TGTGCCAGCAGTGGAGCTCGGTGGTTCGAGGTGACTGAAGCTTTCTTT.